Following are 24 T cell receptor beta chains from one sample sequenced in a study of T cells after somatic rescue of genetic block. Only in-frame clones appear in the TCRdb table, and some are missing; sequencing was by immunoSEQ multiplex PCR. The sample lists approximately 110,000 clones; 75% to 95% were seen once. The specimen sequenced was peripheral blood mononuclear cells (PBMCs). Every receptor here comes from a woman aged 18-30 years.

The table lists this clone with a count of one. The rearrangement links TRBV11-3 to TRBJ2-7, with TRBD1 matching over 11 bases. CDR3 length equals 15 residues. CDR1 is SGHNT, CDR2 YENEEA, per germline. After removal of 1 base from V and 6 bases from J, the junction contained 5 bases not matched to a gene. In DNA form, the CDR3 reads TGTGCCAGCAGCTTAGCCGGGACAGGGGGATTCGAGCAGTACTTC. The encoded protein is CASSLAGTGGFEQYF.

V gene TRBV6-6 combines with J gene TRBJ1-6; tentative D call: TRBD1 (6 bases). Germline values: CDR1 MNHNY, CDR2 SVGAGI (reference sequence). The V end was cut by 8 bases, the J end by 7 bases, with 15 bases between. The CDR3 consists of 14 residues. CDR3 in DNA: TGTGCCAGCGGGGGGGCAGGGGTAAATTCACCCCTCCACTTT. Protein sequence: CASGGAGVNSPLHF.

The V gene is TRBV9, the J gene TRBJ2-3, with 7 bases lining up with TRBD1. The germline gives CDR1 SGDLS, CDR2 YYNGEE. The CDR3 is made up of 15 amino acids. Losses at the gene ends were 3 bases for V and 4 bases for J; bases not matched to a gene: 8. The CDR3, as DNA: TGTGCCAGCAGCGCGGGACAGCGATACGCAGATACGCAGTATTTT. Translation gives CASSAGQRYADTQYF.

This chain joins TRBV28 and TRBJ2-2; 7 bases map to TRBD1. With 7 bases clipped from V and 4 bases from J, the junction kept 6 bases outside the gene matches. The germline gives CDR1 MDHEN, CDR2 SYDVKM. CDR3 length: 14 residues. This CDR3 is CASIMTGFTGELFF. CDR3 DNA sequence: TGTGCCAGCATTATGACAGGGTTCACCGGGGAGCTGTTTTTT.

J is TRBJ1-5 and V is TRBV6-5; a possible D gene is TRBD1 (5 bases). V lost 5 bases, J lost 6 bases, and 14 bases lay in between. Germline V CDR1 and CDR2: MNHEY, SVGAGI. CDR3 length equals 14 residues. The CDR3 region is CASSPGRDGQPQHF. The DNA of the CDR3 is TGTGCCAGCAGTCCGGGACGGGATGGTCAGCCCCAGCATTTT.

The CDR3 DNA reads as TGTGCCAGCACTTCTGGGACAGGGAACGAGCAGTTCTTC. Protein sequence: CASTSGTGNEQFF. J is TRBJ2-1 and V is TRBV5-6; 9 nucleotides align to TRBD1. Trimming removed 6 bases from V and 10 bases from J; junction bases left unmatched: 8. Germline V lookup: CDR1 SGHDT, CDR2 YYEEEE. The CDR3 is made up of 13 amino acids.

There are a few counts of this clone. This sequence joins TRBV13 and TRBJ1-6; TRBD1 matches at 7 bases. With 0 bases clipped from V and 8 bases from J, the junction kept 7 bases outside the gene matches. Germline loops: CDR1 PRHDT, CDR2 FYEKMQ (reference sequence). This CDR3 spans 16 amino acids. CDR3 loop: CASSLGLGRGDSPLHF. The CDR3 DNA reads TGTGCCAGCAGCTTAGGCTTGGGCAGGGGGGATTCACCCCTCCACTTT.

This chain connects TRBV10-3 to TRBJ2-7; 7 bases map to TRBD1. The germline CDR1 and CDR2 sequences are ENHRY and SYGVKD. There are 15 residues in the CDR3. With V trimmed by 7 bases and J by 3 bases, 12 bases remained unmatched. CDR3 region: CAINRFRDSRYEQYF. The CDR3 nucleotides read TGTGCCATCAATAGGTTCCGGGACAGTCGCTACGAGCAGTACTTC.

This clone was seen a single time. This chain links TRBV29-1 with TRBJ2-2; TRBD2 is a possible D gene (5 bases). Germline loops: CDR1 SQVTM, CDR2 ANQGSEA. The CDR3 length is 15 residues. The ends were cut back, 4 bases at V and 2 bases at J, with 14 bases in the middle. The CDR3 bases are TGCAGCGTTGCCCGATCTGGACTCAACACCGGGGAGCTGTTTTTT. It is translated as CSVARSGLNTGELFF.

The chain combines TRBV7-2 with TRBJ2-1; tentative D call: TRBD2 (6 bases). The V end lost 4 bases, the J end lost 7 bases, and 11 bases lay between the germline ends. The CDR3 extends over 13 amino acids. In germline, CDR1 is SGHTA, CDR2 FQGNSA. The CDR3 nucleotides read TGTGCCAGCAGCTCGGGACTGAGGAATGAGCAGTTCTTC. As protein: CASSSGLRNEQFF.

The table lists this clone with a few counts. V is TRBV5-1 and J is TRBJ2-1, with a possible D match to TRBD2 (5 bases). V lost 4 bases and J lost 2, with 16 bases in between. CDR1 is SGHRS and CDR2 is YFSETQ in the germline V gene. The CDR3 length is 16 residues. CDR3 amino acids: CASSKGAGLTYNEQFF. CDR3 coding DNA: TGCGCCAGCAGCAAGGGTGCGGGCCTAACCTACAATGAGCAGTTCTTC.

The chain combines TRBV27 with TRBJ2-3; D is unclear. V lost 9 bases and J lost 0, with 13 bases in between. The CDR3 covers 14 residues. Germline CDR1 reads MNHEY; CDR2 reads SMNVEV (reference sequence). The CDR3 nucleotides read TGTGCCAGTAGGATGTCACCCAGCACAGATACGCAGTATTTT. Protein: CASRMSPSTDTQYF.

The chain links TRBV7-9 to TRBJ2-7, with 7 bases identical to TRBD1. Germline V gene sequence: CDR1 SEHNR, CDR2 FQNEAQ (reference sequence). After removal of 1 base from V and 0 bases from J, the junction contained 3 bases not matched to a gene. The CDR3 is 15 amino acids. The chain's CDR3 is CASSLGQGYSYEQYF. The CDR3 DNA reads TGTGCCAGCAGCTTAGGACAGGGATACTCCTACGAGCAGTACTTC.

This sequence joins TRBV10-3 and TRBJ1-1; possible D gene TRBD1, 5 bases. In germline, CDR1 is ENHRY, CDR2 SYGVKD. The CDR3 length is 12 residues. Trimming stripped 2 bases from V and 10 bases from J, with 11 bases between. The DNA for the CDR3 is TGTGCCATCAGTGAGGGGGACTTGGGAGCTTTCTTT. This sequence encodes CAISEGDLGAFF.

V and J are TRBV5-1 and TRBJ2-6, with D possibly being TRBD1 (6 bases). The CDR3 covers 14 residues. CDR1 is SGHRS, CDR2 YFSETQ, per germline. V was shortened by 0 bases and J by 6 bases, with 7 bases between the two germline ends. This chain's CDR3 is CASSLGQVANVLTF. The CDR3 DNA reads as TGCGCCAGCAGCTTGGGACAGGTGGCCAACGTCCTGACTTTC.

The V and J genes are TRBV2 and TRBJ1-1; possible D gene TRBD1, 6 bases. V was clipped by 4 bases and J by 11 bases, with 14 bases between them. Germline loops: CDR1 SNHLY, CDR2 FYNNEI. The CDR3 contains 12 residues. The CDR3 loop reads CASSGGGQGAFF. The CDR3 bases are TGTGCCAGCAGTGGTGGGGGCCAAGGGGCTTTCTTT.

The CDR3 DNA sequence: TGTGCCTGGAGTGGGACGGACTGGACCGAAGCTTTCTTT. Translated, it gives CAWSGTDWTEAFF. The J gene is TRBJ1-1, the V gene TRBV30; D ambiguous. Per the germline V gene, CDR1 is GTSNPN and CDR2 is SVGIG (reference sequence). The V gene lost 1 base and the J gene lost 8 bases, with 14 bases spanning the gap. This CDR3 is built from 13 residues.

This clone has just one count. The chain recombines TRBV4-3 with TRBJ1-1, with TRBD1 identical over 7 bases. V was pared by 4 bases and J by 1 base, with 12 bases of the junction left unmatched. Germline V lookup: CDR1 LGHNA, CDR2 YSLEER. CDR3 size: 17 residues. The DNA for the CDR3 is TGCGCCAGCAGCCTCGACAGGGTTGCTTTGGGGAACACTGAAGCTTTCTTT. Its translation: CASSLDRVALGNTEAFF.

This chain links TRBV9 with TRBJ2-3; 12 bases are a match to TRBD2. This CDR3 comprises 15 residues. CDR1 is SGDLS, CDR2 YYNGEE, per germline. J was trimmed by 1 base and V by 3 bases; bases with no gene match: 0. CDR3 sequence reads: CASSGTSGGTDTQYF. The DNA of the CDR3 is TGTGCCAGCAGCGGGACTAGCGGGGGCACAGATACGCAGTATTTT.

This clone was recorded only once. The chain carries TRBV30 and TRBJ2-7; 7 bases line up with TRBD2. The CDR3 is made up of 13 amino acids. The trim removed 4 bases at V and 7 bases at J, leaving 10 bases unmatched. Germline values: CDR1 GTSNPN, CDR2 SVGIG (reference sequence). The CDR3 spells CAWMGGLKKEQYF. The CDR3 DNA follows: TGTGCCTGGATGGGGGGGTTGAAAAAGGAGCAGTACTTC.

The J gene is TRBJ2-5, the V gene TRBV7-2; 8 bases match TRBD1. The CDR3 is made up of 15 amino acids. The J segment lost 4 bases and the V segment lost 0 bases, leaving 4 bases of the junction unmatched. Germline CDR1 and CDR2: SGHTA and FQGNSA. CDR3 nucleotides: TGTGCCAGCAGCTTAGCCGGACAGGGACGAGAGACCCAGTACTTC. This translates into CASSLAGQGRETQYF.

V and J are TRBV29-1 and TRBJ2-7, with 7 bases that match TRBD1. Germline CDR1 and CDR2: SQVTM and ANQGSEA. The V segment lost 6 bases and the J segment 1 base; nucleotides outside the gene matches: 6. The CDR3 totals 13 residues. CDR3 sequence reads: CSVTGTVSYEQYF. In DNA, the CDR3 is TGCAGCGTAACCGGGACAGTGTCCTACGAGCAGTACTTC.

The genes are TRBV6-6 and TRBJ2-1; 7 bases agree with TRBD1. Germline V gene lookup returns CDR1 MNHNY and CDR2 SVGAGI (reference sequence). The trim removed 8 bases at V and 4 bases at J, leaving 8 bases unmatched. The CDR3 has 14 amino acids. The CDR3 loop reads CASEGAGAYNEQFF. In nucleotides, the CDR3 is TGTGCCAGCGAGGGGGCAGGGGCATACAATGAGCAGTTCTTC.

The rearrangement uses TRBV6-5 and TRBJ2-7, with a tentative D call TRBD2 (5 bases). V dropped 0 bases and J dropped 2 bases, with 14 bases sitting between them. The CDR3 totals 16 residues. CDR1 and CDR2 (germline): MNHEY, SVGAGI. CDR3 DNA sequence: TGTGCCAGCAGTTACTCAGCACAGCCGGGGACCTACGAGCAGTACTTC. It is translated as CASSYSAQPGTYEQYF.